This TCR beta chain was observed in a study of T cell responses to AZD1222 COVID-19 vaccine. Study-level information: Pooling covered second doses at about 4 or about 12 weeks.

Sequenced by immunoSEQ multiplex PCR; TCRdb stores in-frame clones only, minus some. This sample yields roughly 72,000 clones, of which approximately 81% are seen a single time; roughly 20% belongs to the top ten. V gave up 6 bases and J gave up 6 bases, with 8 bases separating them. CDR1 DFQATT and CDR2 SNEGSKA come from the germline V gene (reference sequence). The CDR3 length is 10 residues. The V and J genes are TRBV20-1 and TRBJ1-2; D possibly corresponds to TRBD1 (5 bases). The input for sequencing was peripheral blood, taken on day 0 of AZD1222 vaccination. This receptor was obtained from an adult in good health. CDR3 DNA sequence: TGCAGTGCCCAGGGCCATGGCTACACCTTC. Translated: CSAQGHGYTF.